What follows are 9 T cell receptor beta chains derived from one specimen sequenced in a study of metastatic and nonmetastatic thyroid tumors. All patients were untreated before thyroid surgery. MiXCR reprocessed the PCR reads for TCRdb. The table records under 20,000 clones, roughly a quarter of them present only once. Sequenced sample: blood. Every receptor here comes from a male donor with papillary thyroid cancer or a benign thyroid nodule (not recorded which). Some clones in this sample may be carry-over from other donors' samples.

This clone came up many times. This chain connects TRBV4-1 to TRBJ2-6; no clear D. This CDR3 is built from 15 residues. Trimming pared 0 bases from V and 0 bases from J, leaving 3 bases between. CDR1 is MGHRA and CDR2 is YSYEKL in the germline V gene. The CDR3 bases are TGCGCCAGCAGCCAAGATCCCTCTGGGGCCAACGTCCTGACTTTC. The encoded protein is CASSQDPSGANVLTF.

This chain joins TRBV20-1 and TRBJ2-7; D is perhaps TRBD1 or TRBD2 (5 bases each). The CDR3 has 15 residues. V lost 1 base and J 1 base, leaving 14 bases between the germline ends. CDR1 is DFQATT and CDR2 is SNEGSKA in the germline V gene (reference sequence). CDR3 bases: TGCAGTGCTAGAGTCTCCCGGGGCGATTCCTACGAGCAGTACTTC. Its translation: CSARVSRGDSYEQYF.

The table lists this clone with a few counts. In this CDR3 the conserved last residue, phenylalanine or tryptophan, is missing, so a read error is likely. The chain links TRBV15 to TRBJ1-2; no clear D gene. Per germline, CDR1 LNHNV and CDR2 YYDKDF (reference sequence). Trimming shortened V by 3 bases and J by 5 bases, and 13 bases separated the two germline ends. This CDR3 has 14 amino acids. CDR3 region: CATSRDGAFYGYTL. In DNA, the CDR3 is TGTGCCACCAGCAGGGACGGAGCGTTTTATGGCTACACCCTC.

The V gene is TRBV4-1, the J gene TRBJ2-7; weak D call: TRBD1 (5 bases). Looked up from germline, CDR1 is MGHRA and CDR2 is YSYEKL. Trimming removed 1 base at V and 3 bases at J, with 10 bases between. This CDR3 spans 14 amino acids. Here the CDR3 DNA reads TGCGCCAGCAGCCAAGTCGGCCAGGGCTACGAGCAGTACTTC. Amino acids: CASSQVGQGYEQYF.

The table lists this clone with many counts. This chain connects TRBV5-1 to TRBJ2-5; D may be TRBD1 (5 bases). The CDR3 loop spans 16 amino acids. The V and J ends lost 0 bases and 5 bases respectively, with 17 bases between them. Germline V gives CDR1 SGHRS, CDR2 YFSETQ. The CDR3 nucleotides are TGCGCCAGCAGCTTGGCCCGGACAAGTACGATCGAGACCCAGTACTTC. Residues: CASSLARTSTIETQYF.

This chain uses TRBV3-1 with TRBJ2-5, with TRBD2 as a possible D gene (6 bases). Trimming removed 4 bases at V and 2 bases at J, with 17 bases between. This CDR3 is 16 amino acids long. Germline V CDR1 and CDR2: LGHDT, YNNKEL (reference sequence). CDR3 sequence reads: CASSPGRGGRQETQYF. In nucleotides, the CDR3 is TGTGCCAGCAGCCCAGGCCGCGGAGGGAGGCAAGAGACCCAGTACTTC.

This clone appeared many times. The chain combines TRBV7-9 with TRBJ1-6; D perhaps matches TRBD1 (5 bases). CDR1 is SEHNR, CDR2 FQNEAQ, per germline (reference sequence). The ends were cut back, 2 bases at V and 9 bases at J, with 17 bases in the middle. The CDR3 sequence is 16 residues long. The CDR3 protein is CASSLYPPQGISPLHF. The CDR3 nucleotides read TGTGCCAGCAGCTTATACCCCCCCCAGGGAATTTCACCCCTCCACTTT.

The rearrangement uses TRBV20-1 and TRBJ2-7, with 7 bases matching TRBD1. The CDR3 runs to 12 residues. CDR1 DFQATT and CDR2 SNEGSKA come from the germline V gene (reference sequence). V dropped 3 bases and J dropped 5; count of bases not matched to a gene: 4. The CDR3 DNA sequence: TGCAGTGCTAGCCTTCAGGGGGACGAGCAGTACTTC. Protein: CSASLQGDEQYF.

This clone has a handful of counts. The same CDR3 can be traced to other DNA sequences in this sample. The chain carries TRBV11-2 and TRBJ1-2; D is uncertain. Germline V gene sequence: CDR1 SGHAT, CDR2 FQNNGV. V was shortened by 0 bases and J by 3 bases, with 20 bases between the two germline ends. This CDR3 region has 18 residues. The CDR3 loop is CASSLDLGLGKGDYGYTF. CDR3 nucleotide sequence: TGTGCCAGCAGCTTAGATCTTGGTCTCGGAAAGGGCGACTATGGCTACACCTTC.